This T cell receptor beta chain was recorded in a study of blood T cell repertoires in COVID-19. Overall study: From T cells, B-cell-depleted T cells, or PBMCs came the material, which was cDNA or gDNA.

Original methodology: For nucleated cells, counts were estimated from reference gene primer amplification. Profiling relied on immunoSEQ multiplex PCR, and the TCRdb table lists in-frame clones only, not all of them. V and J calls and clone size are those listed in that table; D and trimming were worked out from the DNA. The table has approximately 300,000 clones, approximately 85% seen once. The CDR3 consists of 14 residues. The germline CDR1 and CDR2 sequences are SGHRS and YFSETQ. V lost 3 bases and J lost 3, with 12 bases in between. The receptor was isolated from a human donor with COVID-19, enrolled during active disease. The donor label of this sample is uncertain. Sequences were obtained from peripheral blood. The rearrangement joins TRBV5-1 to TRBJ2-5, with a tentative D call TRBD1 (6 bases). The CDR3 coding sequence is TGCGCCAGCAGCTGGGACACCTTAAAAGAGACCCAGTACTTC. Its protein is CASSWDTLKETQYF.